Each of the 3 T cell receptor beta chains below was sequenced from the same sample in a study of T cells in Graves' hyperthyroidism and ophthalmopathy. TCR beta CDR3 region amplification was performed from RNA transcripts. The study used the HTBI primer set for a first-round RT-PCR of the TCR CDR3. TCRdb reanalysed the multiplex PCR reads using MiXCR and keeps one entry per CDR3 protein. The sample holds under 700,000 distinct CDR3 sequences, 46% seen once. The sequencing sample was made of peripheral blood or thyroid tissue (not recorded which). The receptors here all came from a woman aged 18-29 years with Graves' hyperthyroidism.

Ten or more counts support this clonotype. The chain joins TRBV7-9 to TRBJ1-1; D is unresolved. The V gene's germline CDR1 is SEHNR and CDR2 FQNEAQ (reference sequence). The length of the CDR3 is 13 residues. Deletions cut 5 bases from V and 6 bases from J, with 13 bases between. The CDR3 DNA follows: TGTGCCAGCAGCCCCCCGGATAGGTCTGAAGCTTTCTTT. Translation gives CASSPPDRSEAFF.

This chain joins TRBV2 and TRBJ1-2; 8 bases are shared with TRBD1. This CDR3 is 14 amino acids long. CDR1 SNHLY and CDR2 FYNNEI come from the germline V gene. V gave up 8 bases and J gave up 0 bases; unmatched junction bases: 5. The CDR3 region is CASGRGQANYGYTF. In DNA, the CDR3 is TGTGCCAGCGGCCGGGGACAGGCTAACTATGGCTACACCTTC. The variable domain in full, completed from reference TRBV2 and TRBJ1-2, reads EPEVTQTPSHQVTQMGQEVILRCVPISNHLYFYWYRQILGQKVEFLVSFYNNEISEKSEIFDDQFSVERPDGSNFTLKIRSTKLEDSAMYFCASGRGQANYGYTFGSGTRLTVV.

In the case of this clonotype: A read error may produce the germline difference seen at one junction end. The CDR3 protein is CASSLRDLLETQYF. CDR3 in DNA: TGTGCCAGCAGTCTCCGGGACCTTCTTGAGACCCAGTACTTC. The chain couples TRBV10-3 to TRBJ2-5, with D perhaps being TRBD1 or TRBD2 (5 bases each). This CDR3 is built from 14 residues. Germline loops: CDR1 ENHRY, CDR2 SYGVKD.